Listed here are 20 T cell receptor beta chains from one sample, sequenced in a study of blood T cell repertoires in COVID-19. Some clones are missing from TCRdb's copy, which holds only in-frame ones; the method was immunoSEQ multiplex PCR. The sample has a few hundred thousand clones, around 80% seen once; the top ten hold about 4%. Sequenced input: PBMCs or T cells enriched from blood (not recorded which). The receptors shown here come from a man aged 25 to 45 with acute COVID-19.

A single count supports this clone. CDR3 DNA sequence: TGTGCCAGCAGCTACGTAACGGGTAATGAAAAACTGTTTTTT. Translating gives CASSYVTGNEKLFF. The V call is TRBV7-9, the J call TRBJ1-4; no clear D gene. The germline CDR1 and CDR2 sequences are SEHNR and FQNEAQ (reference sequence). The CDR3 consists of 14 residues. V was trimmed by 4 bases and J by 4 bases, leaving 10 bases between them.

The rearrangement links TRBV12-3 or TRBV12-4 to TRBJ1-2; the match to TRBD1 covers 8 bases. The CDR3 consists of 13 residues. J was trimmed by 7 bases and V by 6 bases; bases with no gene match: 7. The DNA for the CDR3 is TGTGCCAGCAGACAGACAGGGGACGCTGGCTACACCTTC. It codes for CASRQTGDAGYTF.

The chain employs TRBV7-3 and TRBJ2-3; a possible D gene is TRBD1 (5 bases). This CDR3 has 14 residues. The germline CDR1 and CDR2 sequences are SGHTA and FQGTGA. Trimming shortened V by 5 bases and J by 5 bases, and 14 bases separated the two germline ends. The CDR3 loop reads CASSPVPRVDTQYF. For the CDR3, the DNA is TGTGCCAGCAGCCCCGTGCCCAGGGTAGATACGCAGTATTTT.

The CDR3 region has the DNA TGTGCCAGCAGCGAGGGGGGGAAGCCTGGGGCCAACGTCCTGACTTTC. This sequence encodes CASSEGGKPGANVLTF. The gene calls are TRBV9 and TRBJ2-6; a possible D gene is TRBD2 (7 bases). The CDR3 totals 16 residues. The V end was cut by 3 bases, the J end by 2 bases, with 12 bases between. CDR1 is SGDLS and CDR2 is YYNGEE in the germline V gene.

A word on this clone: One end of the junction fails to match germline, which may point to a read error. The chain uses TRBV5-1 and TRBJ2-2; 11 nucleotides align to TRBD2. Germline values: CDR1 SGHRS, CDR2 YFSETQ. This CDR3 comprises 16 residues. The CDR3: CASRLSGRAHTGELFF. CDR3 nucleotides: TGTGCCAGCAGACTTAGCGGGAGGGCACACACCGGGGAGCTGTTTTTT. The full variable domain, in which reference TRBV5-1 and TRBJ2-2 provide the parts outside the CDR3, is KAGVTQTPRYLIKTRGQQVTLSCSPISGHRSVSWYQQTPGQGLQFLFEYFSETQRNKGNFPGRFSGRQFSNSRSEMNVSTLELGDSALYLCASRLSGRAHTGELFFGEGSRLTVL.

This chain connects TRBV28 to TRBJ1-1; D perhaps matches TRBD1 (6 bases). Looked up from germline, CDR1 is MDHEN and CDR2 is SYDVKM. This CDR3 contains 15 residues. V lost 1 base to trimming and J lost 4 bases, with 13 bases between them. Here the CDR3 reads CASSLSKGVGTEAFF. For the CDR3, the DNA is TGTGCCAGCAGTTTATCGAAGGGGGTGGGCACTGAAGCTTTCTTT.

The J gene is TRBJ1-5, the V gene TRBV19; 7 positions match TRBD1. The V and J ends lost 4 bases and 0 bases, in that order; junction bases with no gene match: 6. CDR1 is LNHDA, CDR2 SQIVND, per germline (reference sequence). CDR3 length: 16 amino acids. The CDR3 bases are TGTGCCAGTAGTACCTCGACAGGGCATAGCAATCAGCCCCAGCATTTT. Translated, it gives CASSTSTGHSNQPQHF.

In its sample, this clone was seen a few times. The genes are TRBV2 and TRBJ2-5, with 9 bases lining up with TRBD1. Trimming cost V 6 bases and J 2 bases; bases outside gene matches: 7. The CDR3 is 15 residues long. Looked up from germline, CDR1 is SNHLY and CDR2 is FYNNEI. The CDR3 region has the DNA TGTGCCAGCAGCCGCCGCGGGACAGGGCAAGAGACCCAGTACTTC. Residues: CASSRRGTGQETQYF.

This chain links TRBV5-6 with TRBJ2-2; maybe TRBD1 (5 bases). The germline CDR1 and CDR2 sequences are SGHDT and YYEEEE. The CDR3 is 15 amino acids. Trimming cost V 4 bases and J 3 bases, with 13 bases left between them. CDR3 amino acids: CASSLGLTDTGELFF. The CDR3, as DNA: TGTGCCAGCAGCCTCGGGCTGACAGACACCGGGGAGCTGTTTTTT.

The CDR3 protein is CASSRGISSYNEQFF. The CDR3, as DNA: TGTGCCAGCAGCCGCGGGATAAGCTCCTACAATGAGCAGTTCTTC. This rearrangement joins TRBV5-8 to TRBJ2-1; D might be TRBD2 (6 bases). Trimming cost V 4 bases and J 0 bases, with 11 bases left between them. The CDR3 has 15 residues. CDR1 is SGHTS and CDR2 is YDEGEE in the germline V gene.

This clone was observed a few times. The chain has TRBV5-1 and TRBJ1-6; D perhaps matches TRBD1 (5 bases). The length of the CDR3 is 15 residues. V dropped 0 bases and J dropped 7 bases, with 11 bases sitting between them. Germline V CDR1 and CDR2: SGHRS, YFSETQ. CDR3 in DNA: TGCGCCAGCAGCTTGGTAGGGGAGGGGAATTCACCCCTCCACTTT. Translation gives CASSLVGEGNSPLHF.

The CDR3 DNA sequence: TGTGCCAGCAGTGATTCGACTAGCGGGGTCCGGGAGACCCAGTACTTC. Its translation is CASSDSTSGVRETQYF. The chain is built from TRBV6-1 and TRBJ2-5; the match to TRBD2 covers 11 bases. The CDR3 is 16 amino acids. The V segment lost 3 bases and the J segment 5 bases; nucleotides outside the gene matches: 8. The V gene's germline CDR1 is MNHNS and CDR2 SASEGT.

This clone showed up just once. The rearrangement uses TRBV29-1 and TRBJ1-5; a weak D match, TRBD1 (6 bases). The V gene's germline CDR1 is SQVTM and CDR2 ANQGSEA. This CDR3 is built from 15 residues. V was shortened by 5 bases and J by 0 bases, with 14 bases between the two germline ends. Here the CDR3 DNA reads TGCAGCGTTCGCTGGGGACAAATTAGCAATCAGCCCCAGCATTTT. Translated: CSVRWGQISNQPQHF.

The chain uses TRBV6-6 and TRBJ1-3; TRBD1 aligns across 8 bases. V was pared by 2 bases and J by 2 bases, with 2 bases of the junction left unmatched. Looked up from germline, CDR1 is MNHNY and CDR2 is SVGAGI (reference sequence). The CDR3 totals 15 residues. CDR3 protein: CASSYTTGAGNTIYF. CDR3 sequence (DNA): TGTGCCAGCAGTTACACGACAGGGGCTGGAAACACCATATATTTT.

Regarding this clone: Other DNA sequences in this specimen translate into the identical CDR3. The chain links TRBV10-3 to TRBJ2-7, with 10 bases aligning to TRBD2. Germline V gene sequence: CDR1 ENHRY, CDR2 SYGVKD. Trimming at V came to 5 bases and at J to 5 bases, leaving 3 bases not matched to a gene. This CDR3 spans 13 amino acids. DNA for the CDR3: TGTGCCATCAGTACAACTAGCGGGGACGAGCAGTACGTC. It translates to CAISTTSGDEQYV.

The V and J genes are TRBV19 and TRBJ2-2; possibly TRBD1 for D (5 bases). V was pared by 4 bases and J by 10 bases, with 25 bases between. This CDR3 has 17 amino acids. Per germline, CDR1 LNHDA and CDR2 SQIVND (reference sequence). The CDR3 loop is CASSNSVVRRQPEELFF. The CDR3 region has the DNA TGTGCCAGTAGTAACAGCGTAGTGAGAAGACAGCCGGAGGAGCTGTTTTTT.

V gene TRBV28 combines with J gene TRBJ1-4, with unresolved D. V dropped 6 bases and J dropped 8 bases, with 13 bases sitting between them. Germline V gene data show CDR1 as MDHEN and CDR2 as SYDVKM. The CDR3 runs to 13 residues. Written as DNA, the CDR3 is TGTGCCAGCAGGGACTTCCCCCCGGAAAAACTGTTTTTT. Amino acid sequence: CASRDFPPEKLFF.

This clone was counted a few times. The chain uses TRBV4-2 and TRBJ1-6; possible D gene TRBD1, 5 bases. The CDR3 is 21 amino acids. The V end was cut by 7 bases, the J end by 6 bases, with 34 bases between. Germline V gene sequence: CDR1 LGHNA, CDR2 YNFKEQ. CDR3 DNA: TGTGCCAGCACCTTTTGGAGGGGCAGCTGGACTGGGTCCCGGGCTAATTCACCCCTCCACTTT. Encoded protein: CASTFWRGSWTGSRANSPLHF.

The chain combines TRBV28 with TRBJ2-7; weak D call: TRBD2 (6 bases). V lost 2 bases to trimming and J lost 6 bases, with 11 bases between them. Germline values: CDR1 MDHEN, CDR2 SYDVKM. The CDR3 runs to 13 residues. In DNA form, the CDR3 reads TGTGCCAGCAGTTTACGGGGGTACTCCGAGCAGTACGTC. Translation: CASSLRGYSEQYV.

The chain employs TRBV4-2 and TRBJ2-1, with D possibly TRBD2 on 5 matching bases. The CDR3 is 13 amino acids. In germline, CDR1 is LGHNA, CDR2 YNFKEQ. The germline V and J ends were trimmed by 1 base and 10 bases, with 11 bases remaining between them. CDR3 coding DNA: TGTGCCAGCAGCCAAGTATATGGCGGGGAGCAGTTCTTC. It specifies CASSQVYGGEQFF.